Reported below is one T cell receptor beta chain. Sequenced by immunoSEQ multiplex PCR; TCRdb stores in-frame clones only, minus some. The table shows tens of thousands of clones, with around 84% occurring only once. This CDR3 has 14 amino acids. The germline gives CDR1 MNHNS, CDR2 SASEGT. Trimming removed 7 bases from V and 4 bases from J, with 17 bases in between. Unstimulated PBMCs were sorted into CD3+CD4+ and CD3+CD8+ populations. These data come from a study of T cell clones after liver transplantation. Study-wide background: Post-transplant blood was tracked for graft-donor-reactive T cell clones identified in a pre-transplant mixed lymphocyte reaction. Three of eight recipients were HCV-positive; others had non-autoimmune, non-viral indications.

Sequences were derived from CD4+ T cells from blood, sampled roughly 50 months after liver transplant. The origin of this receptor is a human patient who received a liver transplant. Some T cells may be provided by the graft donor. The chain carries TRBV6-1 and TRBJ2-7; maybe TRBD1 (5 bases). DNA for the CDR3: TGTGCCAGCAATTTGGGGCAGGGTGGGTACGAGCAGTACTTC. It encodes CASNLGQGGYEQYF.